This section outlines one TCR beta chain sequence together with its context. Its specificity is not known. Time point defined: newly diagnosed GD, antithyroid drugs for less than 3 months. Construction of the TCR library relied on RNA isolated from PBMCs. These data are taken from a study of regulatory T cells in long-lasting Graves disease. CDR3-region Arm-PCR and iRepertoire HTBI primers produced the TCR beta libraries. From the multiplex PCR reads, TCRdb called clonotypes with MiXCR, one entry per CDR3 protein. The sample shows hundreds of thousands of distinct CDR3 sequences, roughly 17% of them seen only once. V gave up 0 bases and J gave up 4 bases; unmatched junction bases: 1. This CDR3 is 15 amino acids long. CDR1 and CDR2 (germline): SGHNT, YENEEA. Study results and limitations: Study was limited to peripheral blood, excluding thyroid tissue.

The data also belong to a second study, concerning T cells in Graves' hyperthyroidism and ophthalmopathy.

This sample comprised peripheral blood mononuclear cells (PBMCs), obtained at new diagnosis, from a patient treated with antithyroid drugs. This receptor was taken from a man aged 35 to 55 with Graves disease. This chain connects TRBV11-3 to TRBJ2-1; 9 bases are shared with TRBD1. This chain's CDR3 is CASSLEDRGYNEQFF. The DNA of the CDR3 is TGTGCCAGCAGCTTAGAGGACAGGGGTTACAATGAGCAGTTCTTC.